This entry concerns a single T cell receptor (beta chain). What this receptor recognizes is not known. Base-call qualities are not available, and no considerably larger clone is one nucleotide away. The immunoSEQ Assay, a bias-controlled multiplex PCR, was used to amplify TCRbeta CDR3 regions from genomic DNA. Per the original workflow: The number of nucleated cells in each sample was estimated by amplification of reference gene primers within the assay. To quantify the absolute abundance of each unique TCRbeta CDR3 rearrangement, sequence reads were collapsed and filtered. For each sample, productive Simpson clonality was calculated as the square root of Simpson's diversity index across productive rearrangements. TCRdb provides this immuneACCESS table in a form limited to in-frame rearrangements. Some clones are lacking; in checked studies, under half of them reflect an unresolved V gene, and why the rest are absent is not known. V and J calls and clone size follow that table, whereas D and trimming were derived from the DNA. For this sample the table gives more than 60,000 clones, of which approximately 89% were detected only once. Of the sample, 5.5% to 8.5% is held by the ten largest clones.

Each collaborating institution followed its own protocols to collect whole blood in K2EDTA tubes. Collaborator samples were shipped for TCRbeta analysis as frozen whole blood, isolated PBMCs, or DNA extracted from either sample type. The junction shows trimming of 5 bases on V and 8 bases on J, and the gene matches do not reach 4 bases of it. Taken from the germline V gene, the CDR1 and CDR2 loops are MNHNS and SASEGT. The CDR3 sequence holds 12 residues, the cysteine and phenylalanine included. Just the 36-base CDR3 DNA is kept, in frame starting at base 1. This sample was included in a study of blood T cell repertoires in COVID-19 (dated by TCRdb to 2018 to 2020). With respect to the entire study: The collaborator samples originated in the United States, Italy and Spain and spanned the acute and convalescent phases of COVID-19. The material from the prospective study consisted of cDNA or gDNA derived from T cells, B-cell-depleted T cells, or PBMCs. Deeply sampled blood TCRbeta repertoires from subjects exposed to, actively infected with, or recovered from COVID-19 were included in the dataset. A freely available public database, intended as a resource for researchers studying the immune response to SARS-CoV-2, is where the repertoires were released. Samples were obtained from the ongoing ImmuneRACE study (first 160 participants) and from 1,200 or so subjects provided by 6 global collaborators. The sample metadata nearly always contained a de-identified subject ID, COVID-19 status, age in years and sex. Where available, HLA class I and class II types were taken from metadata supplied by the sample provider and were not determined by assay-based typing. Overall study outcomes, separate from this receptor: The quantity of clinical and demographic metadata differed by source and by participant and was supplied without curation.

The sample comprised peripheral blood. This receptor chain uses TRBV6-1 and TRBJ1-2; 8 nucleotides in the junction match TRBD1. This sequence originates from a man between 60 and 70 years old with acute or convalescent COVID-19. The nucleotide sequence is TGTGCCAGCAGTATGACAGGGGACGGCTACACCTTC. Translation gives CASSMTGDGYTF.